The 21 T cell receptor beta chains below all came from one sample that was sequenced in a study of OX40 agonist ivuxolimab in advanced cancers. Data came from immunoSEQ multiplex PCR; TCRdb stores just in-frame clones and leaves some out. The repertoire holds 80,000 or so clones, with around 83% as singletons. This sample comprised CD4+ or CD8+ T cells sorted from blood, obtained in a trial of the OX40 agonist ivuxolimab. These receptors came from an adult with an advanced solid tumor such as melanoma, head and neck, liver or kidney cancer.

The rearrangement uses TRBV18 and TRBJ2-7, with D unclear. This CDR3 has 11 residues. V dropped 6 bases and J dropped 2 bases, with 5 bases sitting between them. Germline V gives CDR1 KGHSH, CDR2 LQKENI. The CDR3: CASSPAYEQYF. The DNA for the CDR3 is TGTGCCAGCTCTCCTGCCTACGAGCAGTACTTC.

V is TRBV7-9 and J is TRBJ2-5; D not certain. The CDR3 contains 12 residues. The V end lost 1 base, the J end lost 5 bases, and 5 bases lay between the germline ends. The germline V gene encodes CDR1 SEHNR and CDR2 FQNEAQ (reference sequence). As DNA, the CDR3 is TGTGCCAGCAGCTTAGTTGGGGAGACCCAGTACTTC. Translated: CASSLVGETQYF.

The J gene is TRBJ2-3, the V gene TRBV6-5, with 8 bases aligning to TRBD1. After removal of 6 bases from V and 4 bases from J, the junction contained 6 bases not matched to a gene. Germline V gives CDR1 MNHEY, CDR2 SVGAGI. CDR3 length: 14 residues. CDR3 in DNA: TGTGCCAGCAGCCGCCGGACAGGGTCAGATACGCAGTATTTT. Its protein is CASSRRTGSDTQYF.

There are many counts of this clone. V is TRBV2 and J is TRBJ1-5; TRBD1 aligns across 9 bases. CDR3 length: 14 amino acids. J gave up 4 bases and V 5 bases, and 3 bases lay outside the gene matches. Germline V lookup: CDR1 SNHLY, CDR2 FYNNEI. In nucleotides, the CDR3 is TGTGCCAGCAGTTTCGGACAGGGGAATCAGCCCCAGCATTTT. This sequence encodes CASSFGQGNQPQHF.

The gene calls are TRBV5-8 and TRBJ1-2; TRBD1 is a possible D gene (5 bases). Trimming removed 0 bases from V and 0 bases from J, with 9 bases in between. CDR1 and CDR2 (germline): SGHTS, YDEGEE. This CDR3 spans 15 amino acids. CDR3 nucleotides: TGTGCCAGCAGCTTGGCAGACAGCCCTAACTATGGCTACACCTTC. It is translated as CASSLADSPNYGYTF.

This clone showed up just a few times. The rearrangement joins TRBV7-2 to TRBJ1-5; D might be TRBD1 (6 bases). The V end was cut by 0 bases, the J end by 9 bases, with 6 bases between. CDR3 length equals 12 residues. Germline V lookup: CDR1 SGHTA, CDR2 FQGNSA. CDR3: CASSLAGGPQHF. The DNA for the CDR3 is TGTGCCAGCAGCTTAGCAGGGGGGCCCCAGCATTTT. Complete variable domain (other parts from reference TRBV7-2 and TRBJ1-5): GAGVSQSPSNKVTEKGKDVELRCDPISGHTALYWYRQSLGQGLEFLIYFQGNSAPDKSGLPSDRFSAERTGGSVSTLTIQRTQQEDSAVYLCASSLAGGPQHFGDGTRLSIL.

The chain joins TRBV2 to TRBJ2-7; D not certain. CDR1 and CDR2 from the germline V gene are SNHLY and FYNNEI. The CDR3 has 12 amino acids. V dropped 4 bases and J dropped 2 bases, with 6 bases sitting between them. The CDR3 coding sequence is TGTGCCAGCAGTGCCAACCCCTACGAGCAGTACTTC. Encoded protein: CASSANPYEQYF.

This chain connects TRBV29-1 to TRBJ2-1; D might be TRBD1 (5 bases). V lost 8 bases, J lost 11 bases, and 16 bases lay in between. The CDR3 has 11 residues. Germline V lookup: CDR1 SQVTM, CDR2 ANQGSEA. The CDR3 region has the DNA TGCAGCCTCTTTAAGGGGTACAAGCAGTTCTTC. This translates into CSLFKGYKQFF.

V gene TRBV7-6 combines with J gene TRBJ2-6; 8 nucleotides line up with TRBD1. Germline CDR1 is SGHVS and CDR2 is FNYEAQ. V shed 4 bases, J shed 0 bases, and the junction held 2 bases outside the gene matches. This CDR3 has 16 residues. The CDR3 region is CASSSTGGSGANVLTF. The CDR3 DNA sequence: TGTGCCAGCAGCTCCACAGGGGGCTCTGGGGCCAACGTCCTGACTTTC.

This clone was recorded a few times. The V gene is TRBV7-3, the J gene TRBJ1-1; TRBD1 might be the D (6 bases). The length of the CDR3 is 14 residues. Trimming took 5 bases from V and 11 from J, leaving 21 bases between them. Germline values: CDR1 SGHTA, CDR2 FQGTGA. DNA for the CDR3: TGTGCCAGCAGCCCTACACGGGACAACCGATGGGCTTTCTTT. It is translated as CASSPTRDNRWAFF.

A word on this clone: The sample carries other DNA sequences with the same CDR3. The rearrangement uses TRBV2 and TRBJ1-5, with D maybe TRBD1 (5 bases). This CDR3 comprises 14 residues. CDR1 SNHLY and CDR2 FYNNEI come from the germline V gene. V shed 6 bases and J shed 1 base, with 10 bases lying between them. The CDR3 sequence: CASRAGLSNQPQHF. CDR3 sequence (DNA): TGTGCCAGCAGAGCAGGGTTGAGCAATCAGCCCCAGCATTTT.

The chain joins TRBV5-4 to TRBJ1-3; D uncertain. This CDR3 spans 15 amino acids. The V and J ends lost 0 bases and 0 bases respectively, with 7 bases between them. Germline CDR1 reads SGHNT; CDR2 reads YYREEE (reference sequence). The CDR3 DNA reads as TGTGCCAGCAGCTTGGGGCCAGACTCTGGAAACACCATATATTTT. It is translated as CASSLGPDSGNTIYF.

The CDR3 coding sequence is TGTGCCAGCAGAACCGACAGGGGGCGCGAATACGAGCAGTACTTC. This translates into CASRTDRGREYEQYF. The chain couples TRBV6-5 to TRBJ2-7, with TRBD1 matching over 10 bases. Germline assignment: CDR1 MNHEY and CDR2 SVGAGI. This CDR3 has 15 amino acids. J lost 4 bases, V lost 6 bases, and 9 bases had no gene match.

The count of this clone is one. The V gene is TRBV9, the J gene TRBJ1-1, with D maybe TRBD1 (6 bases). The germline CDR1 and CDR2 sequences are SGDLS and YYNGEE. CDR3 size: 21 residues. With 0 bases removed from V and 0 bases from J, the gap between germline ends came to 27 bases. CDR3 amino acids: CASSVGIGAGTSLFLNTEAFF. DNA for the CDR3: TGTGCCAGCAGCGTAGGAATCGGCGCCGGGACAAGCTTATTTTTGAACACTGAAGCTTTCTTT.

This chain uses TRBV18 with TRBJ1-6; D is undetermined. Germline-derived CDR1 and CDR2 are KGHSH and LQKENI. CDR3 length: 16 amino acids. The V end lost 6 bases, the J end lost 7 bases, and 19 bases lay between the germline ends. The CDR3 nucleotides are TGTGCCAGCTCCGAATCCACCGGGGTTGGCAATTCACCCCTCCACTTT. Protein: CASSESTGVGNSPLHF.

This rearrangement joins TRBV5-8 to TRBJ2-1; 8 bases match TRBD2. The V gene's germline CDR1 is SGHTS and CDR2 YDEGEE. V was pared by 0 bases and J by 5 bases, with 7 bases of the junction left unmatched. This CDR3 comprises 16 residues. This CDR3 reads CASSLGLAGINNEQFF. DNA of the CDR3: TGTGCCAGCAGCTTGGGTTTAGCGGGGATAAACAATGAGCAGTTCTTC.

V is TRBV11-2 and J is TRBJ1-1; D possibly corresponds to TRBD1 (6 bases). This CDR3 has 14 residues. Looked up from germline, CDR1 is SGHAT and CDR2 is FQNNGV. V dropped 3 bases and J dropped 1 base, with 9 bases sitting between them. CDR3 nucleotide sequence: TGTGCCAGCAGCTTGCTACAGGGGAACACTGAAGCTTTCTTT. This gives the protein CASSLLQGNTEAFF. The full variable domain, rest sourced from reference TRBV11-2 and TRBJ1-1, is EAGVAQSPRYKIIEKRQSVAFWCNPISGHATLYWYQQILGQGPKLLIQFQNNGVVDDSQLPKDRFSAERLKGVDSTLKIQPAKLEDSAVYLCASSLLQGNTEAFFGQGTRLTVV.

This sequence joins TRBV4-2 and TRBJ2-1; the match to TRBD1 covers 9 bases. J was trimmed by 4 bases and V by 0 bases; bases with no gene match: 7. CDR1 is LGHNA and CDR2 is YNFKEQ in the germline V gene. The CDR3 covers 17 residues. The CDR3 nucleotides read TGTGCCAGCAGCCAAGATTTGGGACAGGGAGGATACAATGAGCAGTTCTTC. It is translated as CASSQDLGQGGYNEQFF.

This chain uses TRBV21-1 with TRBJ2-7; TRBD1, the table's D call, was not compared with the DNA. TRBV21-1 is annotated as a pseudogene. This CDR3 region has 15 residues. CDR3 region: CASSKGDKLTYEQYF. As DNA, the CDR3 is TGTGCCAGCAGCAAAGGAGACAAGCTCACCTACGAGCAGTACTTC.

V and J are TRBV11-2 and TRBJ2-3, with D possibly called TRBD1 or TRBD2 (6 bases each). This CDR3 is 15 amino acids long. V lost 0 bases and J lost 1, with 8 bases in between. In germline, CDR1 is SGHAT, CDR2 FQNNGV. The CDR3 sequence is CASSLERGGTDTQYF. DNA of the CDR3: TGTGCCAGCAGCTTAGAAAGGGGGGGCACAGATACGCAGTATTTT. Using reference TRBV11-2 and TRBJ2-3 for the parts outside the CDR3, the full variable domain is EAGVAQSPRYKIIEKRQSVAFWCNPISGHATLYWYQQILGQGPKLLIQFQNNGVVDDSQLPKDRFSAERLKGVDSTLKIQPAKLEDSAVYLCASSLERGGTDTQYFGPGTRLTVL.

This chain links TRBV7-3 with TRBJ2-2, with 7 bases lining up with TRBD2. V trimming: 8 bases; J trimming: 7 bases; junction bases outside the gene matches: 13. This CDR3 has 15 residues. From germline, CDR1 is SGHTA and CDR2 FQGTGA. CDR3 sequence reads: CASHSRAGAIGELFF. CDR3 DNA sequence: TGTGCCAGCCATTCCCGGGCGGGAGCGATCGGGGAGCTGTTTTTT.